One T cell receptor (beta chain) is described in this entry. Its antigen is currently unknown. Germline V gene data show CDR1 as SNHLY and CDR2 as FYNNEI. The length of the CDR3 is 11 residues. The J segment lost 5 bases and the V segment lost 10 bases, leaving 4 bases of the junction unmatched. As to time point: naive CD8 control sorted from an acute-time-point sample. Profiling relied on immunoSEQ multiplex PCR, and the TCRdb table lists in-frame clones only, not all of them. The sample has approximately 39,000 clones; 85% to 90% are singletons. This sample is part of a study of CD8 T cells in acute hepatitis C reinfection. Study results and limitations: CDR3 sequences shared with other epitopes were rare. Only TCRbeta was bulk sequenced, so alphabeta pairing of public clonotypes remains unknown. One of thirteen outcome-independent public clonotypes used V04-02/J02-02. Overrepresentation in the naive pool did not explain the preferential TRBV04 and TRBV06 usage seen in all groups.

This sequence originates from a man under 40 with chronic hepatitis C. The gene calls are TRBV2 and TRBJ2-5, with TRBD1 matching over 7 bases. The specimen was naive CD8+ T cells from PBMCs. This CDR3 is CATRGWETQYF. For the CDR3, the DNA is TGTGCCACCAGGGGGTGGGAGACCCAGTACTTC.